This T cell receptor beta chain was recovered during a study of human T cells and chemical hapten exposure. As for the study in general: Skin on the upper inner arm, around 2 cm by around 2 cm in size, was sensitized with 2% DPC. Patch tests delivered 0.01% DPC to the upper back and were evaluated at 6 days.

Study conclusions and caveats: Having alopecia, donors may respond immunologically unlike healthy people.

This clonotype appeared a few times. Its target is unknown. Time point here: patch test 1, 2 weeks after DPC sensitization. The treatment here: therapeutic diphenylcyclopropenone sensitization with weekly scalp DPC. One entry per CDR3 protein results from TCRdb running MiXCR on the RACE reads. This sample has tens of thousands of distinct CDR3 sequences, with 10% found just once. This receptor was identified in a woman between 50 and 59 years old with alopecia areata. Some clones in this sample may be carry-over from other donors' samples. Material: whole blood, obtained in connection with sensitization to the hapten diphenylcyclopropenone (DPC).

The CDR3 DNA sequence: TGTGCCAGCAGTTACTCGCCCCCACCGGGCGAGCAGTACTTC. Translation gives CASSYSPPPGEQYF. The chain recombines TRBV6-5 with TRBJ2-7, with D unclear. V lost 0 bases, J lost 6 bases, and 12 bases lay in between. The CDR3 is 14 amino acids. Germline CDR1 is MNHEY and CDR2 is SVGAGI.